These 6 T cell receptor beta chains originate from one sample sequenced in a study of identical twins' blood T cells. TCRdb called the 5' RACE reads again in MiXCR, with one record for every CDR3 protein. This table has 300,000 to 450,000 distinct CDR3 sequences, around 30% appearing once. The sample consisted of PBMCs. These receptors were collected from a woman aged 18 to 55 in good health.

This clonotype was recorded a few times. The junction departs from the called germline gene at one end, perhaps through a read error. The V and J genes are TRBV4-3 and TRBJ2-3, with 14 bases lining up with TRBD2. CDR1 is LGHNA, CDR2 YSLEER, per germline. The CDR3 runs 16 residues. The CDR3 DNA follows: TGCGCCATCAGCCGATCTGGGACTAGCGGGAGTTATACGCAGTATTTT. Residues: CAISRSGTSGSYTQYF.

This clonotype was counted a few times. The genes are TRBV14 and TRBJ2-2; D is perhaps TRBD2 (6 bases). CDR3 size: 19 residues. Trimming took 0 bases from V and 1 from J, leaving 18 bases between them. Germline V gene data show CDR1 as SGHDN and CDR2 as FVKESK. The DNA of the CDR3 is TGTGCCAGCAGCCAAGATCAACGACTCGGGAGAGGGAACACCGGGGAGCTGTTTTTT. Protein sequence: CASSQDQRLGRGNTGELFF.

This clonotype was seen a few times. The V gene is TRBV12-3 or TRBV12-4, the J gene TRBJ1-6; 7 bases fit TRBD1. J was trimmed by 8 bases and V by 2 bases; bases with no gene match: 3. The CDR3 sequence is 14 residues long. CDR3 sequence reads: CASSLQGVHSPLHF. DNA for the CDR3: TGTGCCAGCAGTTTACAGGGGGTTCATTCACCCCTCCACTTT.

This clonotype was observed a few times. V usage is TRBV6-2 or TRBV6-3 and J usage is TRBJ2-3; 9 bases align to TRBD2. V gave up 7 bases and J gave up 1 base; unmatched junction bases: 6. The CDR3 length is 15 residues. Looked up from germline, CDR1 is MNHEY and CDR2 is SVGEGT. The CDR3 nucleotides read TGTGCCAGCACCACCCGGACTAGCGGCACAGATACGCAGTATTTT. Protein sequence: CASTTRTSGTDTQYF.

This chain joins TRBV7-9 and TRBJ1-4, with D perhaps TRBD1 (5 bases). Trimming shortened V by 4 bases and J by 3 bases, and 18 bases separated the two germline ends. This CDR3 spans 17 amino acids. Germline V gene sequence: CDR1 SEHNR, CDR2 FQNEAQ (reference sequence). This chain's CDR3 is CASSSIGGRTANEKLFF. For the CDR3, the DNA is TGTGCCAGCAGCTCAATCGGGGGTAGGACGGCTAATGAAAAACTGTTTTTT.

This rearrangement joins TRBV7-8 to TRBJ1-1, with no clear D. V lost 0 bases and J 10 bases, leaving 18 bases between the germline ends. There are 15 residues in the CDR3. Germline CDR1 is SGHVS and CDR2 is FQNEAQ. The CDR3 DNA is TGTGCCAGCAGCTTAGCGATTTTGGTCCGTGAGGGAGCTTTCTTT. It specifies CASSLAILVREGAFF. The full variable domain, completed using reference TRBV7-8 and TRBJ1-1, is GAGVSQSPRYKVAKRGQDVALRCDPISGHVSLFWYQQALGQGPEFLTYFQNEAQLDKSGLPSDRFFAERPEGSVSTLKIQRTQQEDSAVYLCASSLAILVREGAFFGQGTRLTVV.